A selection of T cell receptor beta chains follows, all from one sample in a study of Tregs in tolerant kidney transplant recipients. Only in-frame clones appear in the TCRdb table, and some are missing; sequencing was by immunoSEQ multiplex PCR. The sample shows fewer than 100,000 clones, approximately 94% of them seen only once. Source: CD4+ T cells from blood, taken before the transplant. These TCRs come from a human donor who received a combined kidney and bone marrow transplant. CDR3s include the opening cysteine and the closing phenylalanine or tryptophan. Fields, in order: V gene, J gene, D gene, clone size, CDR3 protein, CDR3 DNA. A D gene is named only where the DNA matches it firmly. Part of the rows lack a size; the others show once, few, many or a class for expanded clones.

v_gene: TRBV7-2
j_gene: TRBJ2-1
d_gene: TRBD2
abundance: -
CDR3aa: CASSRRSSGRAYEQFF
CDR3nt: TGTGCCAGCAGCCGCCGATCTAGCGGGAGGGCCTATGAGCAGTTCTTC

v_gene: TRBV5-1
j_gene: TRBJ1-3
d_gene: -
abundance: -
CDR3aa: CASSLATGSGNTIYF
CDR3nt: TGCGCCAGCAGCTTGGCCACAGGTTCTGGAAACACCATATATTTT

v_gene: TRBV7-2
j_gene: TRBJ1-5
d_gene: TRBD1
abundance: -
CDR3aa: CASSSPGQGGIGNQPQHF
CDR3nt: TGTGCCAGCAGCTCCCCCGGACAGGGTGGGATAGGCAATCAGCCCCAGCATTTT

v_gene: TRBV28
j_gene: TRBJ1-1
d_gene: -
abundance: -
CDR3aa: CASSPAGDSIEAFF
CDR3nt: TGTGCCAGCAGCCCGGCAGGGGATAGTATTGAAGCTTTCTTT

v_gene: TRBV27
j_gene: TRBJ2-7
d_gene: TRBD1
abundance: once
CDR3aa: CASSRDRSYEQYF
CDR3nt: TGTGCCAGCAGTCGGGACAGGTCCTACGAGCAGTACTTC

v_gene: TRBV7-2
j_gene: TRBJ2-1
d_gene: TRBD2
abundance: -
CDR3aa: CASSLALGRGGNEQFF
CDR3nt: TGTGCCAGCAGCTTAGCGCTTGGGCGGGGGGGCAATGAGCAGTTCTTC

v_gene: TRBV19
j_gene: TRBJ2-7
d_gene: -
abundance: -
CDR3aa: CASSMRSEQYF
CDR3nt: TGTGCCAGTAGTATGAGGAGTGAGCAGTACTTC

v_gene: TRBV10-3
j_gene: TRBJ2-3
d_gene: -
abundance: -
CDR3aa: CAISETSRASTDTQYF
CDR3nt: TGTGCCATCAGTGAGACTAGTCGGGCTAGCACAGATACGCAGTATTTT

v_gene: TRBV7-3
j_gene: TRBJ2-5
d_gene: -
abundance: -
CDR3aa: CASSLSWSSSQETQYF
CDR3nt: TGTGCCAGCAGCTTAAGTTGGAGTAGCAGTCAAGAGACCCAGTACTTC

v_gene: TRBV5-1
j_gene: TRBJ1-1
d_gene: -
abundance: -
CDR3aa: CASSLQMNTEAFF
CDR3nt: TGCGCCAGCAGCCTCCAGATGAACACTGAAGCTTTCTTT

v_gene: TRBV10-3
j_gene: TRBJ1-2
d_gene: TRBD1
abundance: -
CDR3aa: CAISPTGQDGYTF
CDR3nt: TGTGCCATCAGTCCGACAGGGCAGGATGGCTACACCTTC

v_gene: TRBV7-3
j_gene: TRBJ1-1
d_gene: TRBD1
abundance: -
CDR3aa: CASSLRGDTEAFF
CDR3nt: TGTGCCAGCAGCCTCAGGGGGGACACTGAAGCTTTCTTT

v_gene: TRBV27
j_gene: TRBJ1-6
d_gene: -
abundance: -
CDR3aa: CAIKKLGASSPLHF
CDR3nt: TGTGCCATCAAAAAGTTGGGGGCTTCTTCACCCCTCCACTTT

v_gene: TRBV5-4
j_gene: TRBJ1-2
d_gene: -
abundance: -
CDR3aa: CASSLTGSYGYTF
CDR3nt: TGTGCCAGCAGCTTGACGGGGTCCTATGGCTACACCTTC

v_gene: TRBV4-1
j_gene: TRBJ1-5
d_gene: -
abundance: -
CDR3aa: CASSQLGGDQPQHF
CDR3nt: TGCGCCAGCAGCCAATTGGGGGGGGATCAGCCCCAGCATTTT

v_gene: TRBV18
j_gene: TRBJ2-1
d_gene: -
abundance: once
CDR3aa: CASSAQGIPYNEQFF
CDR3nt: TGTGCCAGCTCCGCGCAGGGGATCCCCTACAATGAGCAGTTCTTC

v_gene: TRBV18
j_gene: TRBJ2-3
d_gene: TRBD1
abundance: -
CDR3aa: CASSPSRDRGNTQYF
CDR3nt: TGTGCCAGCTCACCAAGTCGGGACAGGGGAAATACGCAGTATTTT

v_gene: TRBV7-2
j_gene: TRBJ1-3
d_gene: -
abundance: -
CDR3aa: CASSTRDTFSGNTIYF
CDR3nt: TGTGCCAGCAGCACCCGGGACACCTTCTCTGGAAACACCATATATTTT

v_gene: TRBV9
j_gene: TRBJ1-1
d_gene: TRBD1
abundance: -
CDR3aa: CASSVVTGGTEAFF
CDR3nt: TGTGCCAGCAGCGTGGTAACAGGGGGCACTGAAGCTTTCTTT

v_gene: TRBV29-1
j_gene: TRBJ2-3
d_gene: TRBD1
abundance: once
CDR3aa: CSVSHRQGKSTDTQYF
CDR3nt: TGCAGCGTCTCACACCGACAGGGGAAGAGCACAGATACGCAGTATTTT

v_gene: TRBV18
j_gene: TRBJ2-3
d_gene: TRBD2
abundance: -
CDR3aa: CASSPLTSVLSTDTQYF
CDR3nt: TGTGCCAGCTCACCACTAACTAGCGTCCTTAGCACAGATACGCAGTATTTT

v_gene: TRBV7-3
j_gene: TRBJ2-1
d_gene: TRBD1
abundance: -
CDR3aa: CASSPRTGQYNEQFF
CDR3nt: TGTGCCAGCAGCCCGCGGACGGGACAGTACAATGAGCAGTTCTTC

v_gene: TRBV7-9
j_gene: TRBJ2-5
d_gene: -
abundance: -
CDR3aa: CASSLARSGETQYF
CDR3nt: TGTGCCAGCAGCTTAGCCAGGAGCGGGGAGACCCAGTACTTC

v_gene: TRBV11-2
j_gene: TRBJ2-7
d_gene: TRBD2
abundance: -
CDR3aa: CASSLGGLAGGEQYF
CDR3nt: TGTGCCAGCAGCTTAGGGGGACTAGCGGGTGGCGAGCAGTACTTC

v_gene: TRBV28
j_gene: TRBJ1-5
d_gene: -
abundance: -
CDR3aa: CASSLRGGGLANQPQHF
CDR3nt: TGTGCCAGCAGTTTAAGAGGCGGGGGGTTGGCCAATCAGCCCCAGCATTTT

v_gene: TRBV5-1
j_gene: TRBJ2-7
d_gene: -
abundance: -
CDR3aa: CASSLSRDEQYF
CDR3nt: TGCGCCAGCAGCCTTTCGCGAGACGAGCAGTACTTC

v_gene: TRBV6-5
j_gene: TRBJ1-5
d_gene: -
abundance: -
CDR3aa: CASSYSTGSGQPQHF
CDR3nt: TGTGCCAGCAGTTACTCGACCGGGTCTGGACAGCCCCAGCATTTT

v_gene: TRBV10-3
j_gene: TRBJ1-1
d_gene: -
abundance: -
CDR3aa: CAITGTPDTEAFF
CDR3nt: TGTGCCATCACTGGGACACCAGACACTGAAGCTTTCTTT

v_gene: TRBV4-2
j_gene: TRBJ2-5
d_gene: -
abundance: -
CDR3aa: CASSQGNQGETQYF
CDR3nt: TGTGCCAGCAGCCAGGGGAACCAGGGAGAGACCCAGTACTTC

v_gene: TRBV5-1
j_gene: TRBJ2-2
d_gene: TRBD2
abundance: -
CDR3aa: CASSFRLAGRDTGELFF
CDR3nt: TGCGCCAGCAGCTTCCGACTAGCGGGGCGCGACACCGGGGAGCTGTTTTTT

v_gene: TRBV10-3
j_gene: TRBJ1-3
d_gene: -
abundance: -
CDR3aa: CAISESVEGGNTIYF
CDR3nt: TGTGCCATCAGTGAGTCGGTCGAGGGTGGAAACACCATATATTTT

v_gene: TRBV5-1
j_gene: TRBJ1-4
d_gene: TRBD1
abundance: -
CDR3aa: CASKTGGTEKLFF
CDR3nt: TGCGCCAGCAAGACAGGGGGCACTGAAAAACTGTTTTTT

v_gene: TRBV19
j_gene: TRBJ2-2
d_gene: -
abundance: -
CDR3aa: CASSMYRETGELFF
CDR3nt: TGTGCCAGTAGTATGTACAGGGAAACCGGGGAGCTGTTTTTT

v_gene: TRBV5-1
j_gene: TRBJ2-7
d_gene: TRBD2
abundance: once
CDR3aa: CASSLKTSGTNTYEQYF
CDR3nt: TGCGCCAGCAGCTTGAAAACTAGCGGGACGAATACCTACGAGCAGTACTTC

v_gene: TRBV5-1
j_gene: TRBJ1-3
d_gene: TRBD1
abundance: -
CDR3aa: CASSLWDRNSGNTIYF
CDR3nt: TGCGCCAGCAGCTTGTGGGACAGGAACTCTGGAAACACCATATATTTT

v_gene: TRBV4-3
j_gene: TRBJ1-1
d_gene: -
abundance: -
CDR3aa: CASSQGPANTEAFF
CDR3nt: TGCGCCAGCAGCCAGGGGCCCGCGAACACTGAAGCTTTCTTT

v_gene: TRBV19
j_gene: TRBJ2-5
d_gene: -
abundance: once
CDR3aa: CASSMGRGRVSMAQYF
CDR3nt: TGTGCCAGTAGTATGGGGAGAGGAAGGGTTAGCATGGCCCAGTACTTC

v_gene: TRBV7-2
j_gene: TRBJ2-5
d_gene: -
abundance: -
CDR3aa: CASSINRGRGETQYF
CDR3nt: TGTGCCAGCAGCATAAACAGGGGGAGGGGGGAGACCCAGTACTTC

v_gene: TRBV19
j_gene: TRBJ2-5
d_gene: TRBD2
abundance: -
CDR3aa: CASSGRTSAHRGETQYF
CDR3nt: TGTGCCAGTAGTGGGCGGACTAGCGCCCATCGGGGAGAGACCCAGTACTTC

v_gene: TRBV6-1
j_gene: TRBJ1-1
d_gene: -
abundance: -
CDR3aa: CASRRTSVNTEAFF
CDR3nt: TGTGCCAGCAGGCGGACTTCCGTGAACACTGAAGCTTTCTTT